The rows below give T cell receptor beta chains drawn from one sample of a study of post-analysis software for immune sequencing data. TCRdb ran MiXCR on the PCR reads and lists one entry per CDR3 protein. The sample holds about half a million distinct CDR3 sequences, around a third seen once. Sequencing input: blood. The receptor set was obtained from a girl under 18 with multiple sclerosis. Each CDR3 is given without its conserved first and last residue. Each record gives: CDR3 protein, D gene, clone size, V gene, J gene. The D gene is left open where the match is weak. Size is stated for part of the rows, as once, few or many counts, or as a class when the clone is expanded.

SASGSGPYGYT	-	few	TRBV20-1	TRBJ1-2
ASSLRAKKGPSVKLF	-	few	TRBV12-3/TRBV12-4	TRBJ1-4
ASSQPGLAGGRVNEQF	TRBD2	-	TRBV12-3/TRBV12-4	TRBJ2-1
SVEYGTDTQY	-	-	TRBV29-1	TRBJ2-3
ASSQQGPDTQY	-	-	TRBV3-1	TRBJ2-3
ASRNLDRGLRETQY	TRBD1	few	TRBV28	TRBJ2-5
SVRSGRDTEAF	-	-	TRBV29-1	TRBJ1-1
ASTPCWTSRLNEQF	-	few	TRBV12-1	TRBJ2-1
ASSLTSSGGQETQY	TRBD2	-	TRBV5-1	TRBJ2-5
ASSPNGGAYNEQF	TRBD2	-	TRBV18	TRBJ2-1
ASSSGVGTEAF	-	few	TRBV5-1	TRBJ1-1
ARFYRVDTSYEQY	-	-	TRBV10-1	TRBJ2-7
SALLAGGGYNEQF	TRBD2	few	TRBV20-1	TRBJ2-1
ASSYGGREEAF	-	few	TRBV6-6	TRBJ1-1
ASSPYRGTEAF	-	-	TRBV7-6	TRBJ1-1
SVGEGSSYNEQY	-	-	TRBV29-1	-
ASSATQTGANVLT	-	-	TRBV5-1	TRBJ2-6
ASSYRTDTEAF	-	-	TRBV6-6	TRBJ1-1
SARPGTGTEKLF	TRBD1	many	TRBV20-1	TRBJ1-4
ASSSVPKSF	-	-	TRBV28	TRBJ1-1
ASSDYPGVDTQY	-	-	TRBV6-4	TRBJ2-3
ASSFATAYEQY	-	-	TRBV7-8	TRBJ2-7
ASSQNPAAQGTGDTQY	TRBD1	-	TRBV4-2	TRBJ2-3
ASSRQGPGTNQPQH	-	-	TRBV6-5	TRBJ1-5
ASSQAGYTEAF	-	-	TRBV4-1	TRBJ1-1
ASSRTGTHNEQF	TRBD1	few	TRBV3-1	TRBJ2-1
ASSLEDRGWSPLH	TRBD1	few	TRBV5-5	TRBJ1-6
SASLKSDTQY	-	-	TRBV20-1	TRBJ2-3
SASGTYGTDTQY	-	-	TRBV20-1	TRBJ2-3
ASSLPGGTKETQY	TRBD1	few	TRBV7-9	TRBJ2-5
SMHGGGTDTQY	TRBD2	once	TRBV20-1	TRBJ2-3
ASSSTGWGTGELF	TRBD1	-	TRBV6-5	TRBJ2-2
PSTSPRPNTEAF	-	-	TRBV6-5	TRBJ1-1